The 8 T cell receptor beta chains below were found in one sample sequenced in a study of monozygotic twins with inflammatory bowel disease. TCRdb reanalyzed the 5' RACE reads, giving one entry per CDR3 protein sequence and no DNA. Here the sample table reports about 330,000 distinct CDR3 sequences. Sequencing was done on a sample of blood. The receptors come from a human donor with ulcerative colitis or Crohn's disease, or a healthy co-twin of an affected twin (not recorded which).

The V gene is TRBV10-1, the J gene TRBJ2-3; the D call from TCRdb, TRBD2, cannot be confirmed without DNA. The CDR3 consists of 19 residues. Germline CDR1 WNHNN, CDR2 SYGVQD (reference sequence). This CDR3 is CASSESPLGRETSTDTQYF.

This chain connects TRBV27 to TRBJ1-1. The germline gives CDR1 MNHEY, CDR2 SMNVEV (reference sequence). The CDR3 runs to 12 residues. This CDR3 is CASRHTNTEAFF.

This sequence joins TRBV20-1 and TRBJ1-2; the D call of TRBD1 rests on TCRdb alone, since no DNA is present to check it. Germline V lookup: CDR1 DFQATT, CDR2 SNEGSKA (reference sequence). The CDR3 contains 14 residues. CDR3: CSARATGGFYGYTF.

The chain is built from TRBV7-2 and TRBJ2-3; TCRdb's assignment of TRBD1 cannot be checked, as there is no DNA. This CDR3 is 16 amino acids long. Germline CDR1 is SGHTA and CDR2 is FQGNSA. This CDR3 is CASSLRTGGGTDTQYF. Full variable domain (rest looked up from reference TRBV7-2 and TRBJ2-3): GAGVSQSPSNKVTEKGKDVELRCDPISGHTALYWYRQSLGQGLEFLIYFQGNSAPDKSGLPSDRFSAERTGGSVSTLTIQRTQQEDSAVYLCASSLRTGGGTDTQYFGPGTRLTVL.

The V and J genes are TRBV29-1 and TRBJ1-2. CDR3 length: 14 residues. CDR1 is SQVTM, CDR2 ANQGSEA, per germline. The CDR3 here is CSVEGLAGTYGYTF.

The J gene is TRBJ2-7, the V gene TRBV28; TCRdb's assignment of TRBD1 cannot be checked, as there is no DNA. This CDR3 is 14 amino acids long. Germline CDR1 and CDR2: MDHEN and SYDVKM. CDR3 loop: CASSFRSIAHEQYF. Full variable domain (outside the CDR3, taken from reference TRBV28 and TRBJ2-7): DVKVTQSSRYLVKRTGEKVFLECVQDMDHENMFWYRQDPGLGLRLIYFSYDVKMKEKGDIPEGYSVSREKKERFSLILESASTNQTSMYLCASSFRSIAHEQYFGPGTRLTVT.

The gene calls are TRBV20-1 and TRBJ2-2; as DNA is missing, the TRBD2 call by TCRdb cannot be tested. Per germline, CDR1 DFQATT and CDR2 SNEGSKA (reference sequence). The CDR3 extends over 16 amino acids. The CDR3 protein is CSSQGRLASNTGELFF.

V gene TRBV12-3 or TRBV12-4 combines with J gene TRBJ2-1; the TCRdb D gene call, TRBD1, has no DNA to confirm it. The CDR3 runs 15 residues. The CDR3 loop is CASSLRDSGGAEQFF.